Below, one T cell receptor (beta chain) is given with its context. Its antigen remains unidentified. Per-nucleotide qualities are absent, and no much larger clonotype sits a single base away. V gives up 5 bases and J gives up 3 bases, and the segment between their germline ends measures 18 bases. CDR1 and CDR2, per the germline V gene (reference sequence), are DFQATT and SNEGSKA. Counted from cysteine to phenylalanine, this CDR3 has 15 amino acids. The kept DNA is CDR3 alone, 45 bases in frame from the first base. This sample was taken from a study of human T cells and chemical hapten exposure (dated by TCRdb to the early 2020s). For context, the study as a whole: For sensitization, 2% DPC in acetone was applied to a roughly 2 cm by roughly 2 cm area of upper inner arm skin. Throughout the approximately 25-week study period, patients were also given weekly therapeutic DPC doses on the scalp. Patch tests used Finn chambers with 0.01% DPC on the upper back, scored after 6 days by International Contact Dermatitis Research Group standards. Most of the patients in the cohort were female, and the cohort covered alopecia areata with under or over 50% scalp involvement, alopecia totalis and alopecia universalis. Libraries were combined into a pool for sequencing, and differences in TCR yield between samples came mainly from small differences in library volumes within the pool. The study tracked peripheral blood TCR repertoire changes in vivo during primary and secondary sensitization to the hapten diphenylcyclopropenone (DPC) in alopecia patients. Patient blood was sampled pre-sensitization (week 0) and at 2, 6 and about 24 weeks after DPC sensitization. Nearly 30 alopecia patients gave blood for TCR sequencing at one to four time points (pre-sensitization, 2, 6 and 24 weeks).

Explained via the paper, the time point label denotes: patch test 2, 6 weeks after DPC sensitization. The treatment or condition label, as the study defines it: therapeutic diphenylcyclopropenone sensitization with weekly scalp DPC. At each patch-test visit, blood was drawn before the patch test was applied. Patients were eligible if aged 18 to 70, diagnosed with alopecia and judged suitable for DPC therapy, and pregnant patients were excluded. Unfractionated whole blood was collected in Tempus Blood RNA tubes, and total RNA was extracted from that blood. The library was generated by RACE. The sequencer listed for this sample is NextSeq 500. During library preparation, unique molecular identifiers were attached to individual cDNA molecules so that TCRs could be counted quantitatively and reproducibly. For every blood RNA sample, sequencing covered both the TCR alpha and TCR beta chains. The paper's data handling went like this. A median of around 100,000 TCRs per sample was observed, with a range of about 23,224 to 690,600. The Decombinator software suite was used to annotate V, J and CDR3 in the TCR reads. To make PS versus PT1 abundance plots, every sample was subsampled to the same number of TCRs (28,000). TCRs were defined as expanded if absent before sensitization and observed at least eight times at the 2-week time point. The public reads were quality trimmed at Q25 with fastp and then assembled into clones with MiXCR by TCRdb, keeping productive beta chains. Rows are combined by CDR3 protein, so each entry shows the most common genes and DNA. TCRdb assigned the V and J calls; the authors' analysis was not used. The sample table contains under 450,000 distinct CDR3 sequences; only one count was recorded for nearly 6.5% of them. Roughly 5.4% of the sample is taken by the ten largest.

Findings and caveats that apply to the study as a whole: Repeated subsampling changed both the strength of the expansion versus patch-test correlation and the threshold at which the correlation became significant. Compared with pre-sensitization or healthy control sets, expanded TCRs formed significantly more large CDR3 similarity clusters, which is consistent with antigen-driven responses. Because all patients had alopecia, a presumed autoimmune disease, the immune response of the patients might differ from that of healthy individuals. DPC sensitization did not change how many TCRs were above 1 in 1000 frequency, and no evidence was found of alterations in global repertoire structure. Patch test score was positively correlated with the number of PT1 expanded TCRs, with significance at thresholds 8, 16 and 32 but not at 4.

The source is a woman younger than 30 with alopecia areata. Some clones in this sample may be carry-over from other donors' samples. This sequence uses TRBV20-1 and TRBJ2-3, and possibly TRBD2, on 6 matching bases. Specimen: whole blood, collected in connection with sensitization to the hapten diphenylcyclopropenone (DPC). The DNA sequence is TGCAGTGCTCTACCCCCCAGCGGGTCAACAGATACGCAGTATTTT. This translates into CSALPPSGSTDTQYF.